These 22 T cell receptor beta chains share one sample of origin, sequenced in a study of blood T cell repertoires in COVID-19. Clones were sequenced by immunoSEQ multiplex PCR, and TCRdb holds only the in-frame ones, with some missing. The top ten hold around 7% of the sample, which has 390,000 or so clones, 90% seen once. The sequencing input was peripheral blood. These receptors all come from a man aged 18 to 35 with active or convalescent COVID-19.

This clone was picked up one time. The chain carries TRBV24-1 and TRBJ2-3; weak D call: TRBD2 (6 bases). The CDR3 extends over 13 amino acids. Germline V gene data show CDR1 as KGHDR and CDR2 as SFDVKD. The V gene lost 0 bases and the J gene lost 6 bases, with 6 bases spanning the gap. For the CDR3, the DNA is TGTGCCACCAGTGATTTGCGGGGGGATACGCAGTATTTT. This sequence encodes CATSDLRGDTQYF.

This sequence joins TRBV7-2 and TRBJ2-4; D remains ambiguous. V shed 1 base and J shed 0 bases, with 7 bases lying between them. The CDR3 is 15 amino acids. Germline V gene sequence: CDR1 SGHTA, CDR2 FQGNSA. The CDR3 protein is CASSLDSLAKNIQYF. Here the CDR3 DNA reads TGTGCCAGCAGCTTAGACAGCCTAGCCAAAAACATTCAGTACTTC. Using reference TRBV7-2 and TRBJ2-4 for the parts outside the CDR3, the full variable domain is GAGVSQSPSNKVTEKGKDVELRCDPISGHTALYWYRQSLGQGLEFLIYFQGNSAPDKSGLPSDRFSAERTGGSVSTLTIQRTQQEDSAVYLCASSLDSLAKNIQYFGAGTRLSVL.

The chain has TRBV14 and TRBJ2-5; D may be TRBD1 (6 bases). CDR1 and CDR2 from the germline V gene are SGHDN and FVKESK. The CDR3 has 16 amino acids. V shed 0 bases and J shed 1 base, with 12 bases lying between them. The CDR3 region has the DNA TGTGCCAGCAGCCAAGATGCAGGGGTCCCCCAAGAGACCCAGTACTTC. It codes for CASSQDAGVPQETQYF.

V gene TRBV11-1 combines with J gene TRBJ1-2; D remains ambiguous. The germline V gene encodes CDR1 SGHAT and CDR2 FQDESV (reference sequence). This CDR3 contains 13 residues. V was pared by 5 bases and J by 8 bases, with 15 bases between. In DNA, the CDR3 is TGTGCCAGCAGCCGAGGTGGGTCTTTGGGCTACACCTTC. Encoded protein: CASSRGGSLGYTF.

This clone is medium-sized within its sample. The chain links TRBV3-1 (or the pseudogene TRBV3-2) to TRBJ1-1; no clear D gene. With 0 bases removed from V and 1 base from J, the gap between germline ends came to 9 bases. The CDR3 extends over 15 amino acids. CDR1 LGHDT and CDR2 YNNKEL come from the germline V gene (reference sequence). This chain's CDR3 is CASSQDRVRNTEAFF. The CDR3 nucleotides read TGTGCCAGCAGCCAAGATCGGGTGAGGAACACTGAAGCTTTCTTT.

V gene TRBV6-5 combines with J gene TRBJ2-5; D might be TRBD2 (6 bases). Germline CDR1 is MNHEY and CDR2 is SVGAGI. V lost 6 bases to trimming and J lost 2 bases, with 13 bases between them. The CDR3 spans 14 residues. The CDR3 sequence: CASREAGTQETQYF. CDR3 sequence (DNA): TGTGCCAGCAGGGAGGCCGGGACTCAAGAGACCCAGTACTTC.

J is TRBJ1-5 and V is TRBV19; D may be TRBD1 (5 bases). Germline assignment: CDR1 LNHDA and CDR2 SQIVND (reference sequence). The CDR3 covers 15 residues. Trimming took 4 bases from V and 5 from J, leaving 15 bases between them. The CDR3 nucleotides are TGTGCCAGTAGTACCCCGGGAGGGGTTGATCAGCCCCAGCATTTT. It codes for CASSTPGGVDQPQHF. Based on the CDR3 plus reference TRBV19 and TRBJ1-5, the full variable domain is DGGITQSPKYLFRKEGQNVTLSCEQNLNHDAMYWYRQDPGQGLRLIYYSQIVNDFQKGDIAEGYSVSREKKESFPLTVTSAQKNPTAFYLCASSTPGGVDQPQHFGDGTRLSIL.

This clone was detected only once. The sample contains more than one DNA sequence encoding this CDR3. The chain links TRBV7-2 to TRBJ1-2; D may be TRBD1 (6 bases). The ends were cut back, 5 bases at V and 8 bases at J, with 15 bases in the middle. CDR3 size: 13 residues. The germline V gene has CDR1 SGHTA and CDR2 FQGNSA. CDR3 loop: CASSRNRAPGYTF. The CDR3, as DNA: TGTGCCAGCAGCCGGAACAGGGCGCCCGGCTACACCTTC. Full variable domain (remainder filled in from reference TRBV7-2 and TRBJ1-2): GAGVSQSPSNKVTEKGKDVELRCDPISGHTALYWYRQSLGQGLEFLIYFQGNSAPDKSGLPSDRFSAERTGGSVSTLTIQRTQQEDSAVYLCASSRNRAPGYTFGSGTRLTVV.

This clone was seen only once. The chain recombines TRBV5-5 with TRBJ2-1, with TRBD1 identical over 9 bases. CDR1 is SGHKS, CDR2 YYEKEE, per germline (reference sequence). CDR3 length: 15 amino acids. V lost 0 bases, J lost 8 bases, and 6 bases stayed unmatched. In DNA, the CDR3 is TGTGCCAGCAGCTTGGCGGGACAGGGTGTCTATGAGCAGTTCTTC. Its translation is CASSLAGQGVYEQFF.

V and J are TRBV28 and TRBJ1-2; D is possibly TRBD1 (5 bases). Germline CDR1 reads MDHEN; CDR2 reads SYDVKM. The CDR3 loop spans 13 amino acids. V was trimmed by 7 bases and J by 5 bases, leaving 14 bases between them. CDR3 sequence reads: CASTPYQGYGYTF. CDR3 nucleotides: TGTGCCAGCACCCCTTACCAGGGTTATGGCTACACCTTC.

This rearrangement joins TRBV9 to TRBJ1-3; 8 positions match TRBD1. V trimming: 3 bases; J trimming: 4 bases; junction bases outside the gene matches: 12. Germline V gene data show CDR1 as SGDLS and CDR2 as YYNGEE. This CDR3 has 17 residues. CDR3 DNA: TGTGCCAGCAGCGAAACTCCGGGACAGGCTTTCGGAAACACCATATATTTT. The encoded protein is CASSETPGQAFGNTIYF.

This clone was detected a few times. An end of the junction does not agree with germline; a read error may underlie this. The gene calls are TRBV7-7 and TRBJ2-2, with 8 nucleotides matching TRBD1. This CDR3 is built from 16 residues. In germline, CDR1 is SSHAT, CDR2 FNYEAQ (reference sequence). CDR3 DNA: TGTGCTAGCAGCCCAACTTGGGCAGGGGGCGCCGGGGAGCTGTTTTTT. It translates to CASSPTWAGGAGELFF.

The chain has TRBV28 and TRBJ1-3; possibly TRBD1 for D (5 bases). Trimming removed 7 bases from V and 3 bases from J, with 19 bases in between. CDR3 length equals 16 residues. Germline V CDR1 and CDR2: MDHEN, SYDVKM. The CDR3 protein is CASTRLKAGIGNTIYF. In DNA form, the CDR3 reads TGTGCCAGCACTCGATTGAAGGCAGGGATTGGAAACACCATATATTTT.

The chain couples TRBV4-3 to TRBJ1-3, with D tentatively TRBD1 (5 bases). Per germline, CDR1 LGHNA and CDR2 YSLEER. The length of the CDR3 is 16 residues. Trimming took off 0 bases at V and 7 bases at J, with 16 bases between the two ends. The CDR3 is CASSQDLARAVNTIYF. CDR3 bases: TGCGCCAGCAGCCAAGATTTGGCCAGGGCGGTGAACACCATATATTTT.

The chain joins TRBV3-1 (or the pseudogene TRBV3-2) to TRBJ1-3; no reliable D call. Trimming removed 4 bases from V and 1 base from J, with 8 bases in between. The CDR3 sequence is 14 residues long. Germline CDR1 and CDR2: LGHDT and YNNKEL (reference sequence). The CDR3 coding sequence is TGTGCCAGCAGCCTTAGCGGGTCTGGAAACACCATATATTTT. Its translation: CASSLSGSGNTIYF.

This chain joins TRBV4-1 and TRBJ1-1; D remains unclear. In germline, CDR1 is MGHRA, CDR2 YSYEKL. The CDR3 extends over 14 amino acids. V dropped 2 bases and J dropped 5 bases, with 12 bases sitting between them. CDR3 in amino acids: CASSQSGSFTEAFF. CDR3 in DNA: TGCGCCAGCAGCCAATCTGGCTCATTTACTGAAGCTTTCTTT.

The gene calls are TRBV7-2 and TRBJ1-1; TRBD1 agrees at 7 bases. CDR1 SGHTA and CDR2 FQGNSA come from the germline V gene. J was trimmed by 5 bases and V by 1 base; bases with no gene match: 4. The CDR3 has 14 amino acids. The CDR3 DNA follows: TGTGCCAGCAGCTTAGGCAGGGGGGAGACTGAAGCTTTCTTT. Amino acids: CASSLGRGETEAFF.

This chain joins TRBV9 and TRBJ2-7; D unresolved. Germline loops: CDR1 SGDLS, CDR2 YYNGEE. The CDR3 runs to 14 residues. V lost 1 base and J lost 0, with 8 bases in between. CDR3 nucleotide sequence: TGTGCCAGCAGCGTATGGGCTGACTCCTACGAGCAGTACTTC. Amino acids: CASSVWADSYEQYF.

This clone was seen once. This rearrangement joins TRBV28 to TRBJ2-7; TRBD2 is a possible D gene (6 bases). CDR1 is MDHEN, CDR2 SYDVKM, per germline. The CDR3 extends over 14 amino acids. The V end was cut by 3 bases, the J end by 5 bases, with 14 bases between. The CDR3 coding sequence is TGTGCCAGCAGTTTGAGGGCACTAGCCAACGAGCAGTACTTC. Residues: CASSLRALANEQYF.

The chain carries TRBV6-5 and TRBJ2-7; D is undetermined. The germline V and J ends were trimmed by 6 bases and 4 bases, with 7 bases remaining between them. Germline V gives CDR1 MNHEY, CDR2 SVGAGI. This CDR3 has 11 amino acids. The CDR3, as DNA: TGTGCCAGCAGAACAGTGTACGAGCAGTACTTC. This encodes CASRTVYEQYF.

CDR3 nucleotides: TGTGCCAGCAGCTTAGGCGGGATAGGCCCTTACGAGCAGTACTTC. This translates into CASSLGGIGPYEQYF. This chain connects TRBV11-3 to TRBJ2-7, with a possible D match to TRBD2 (6 bases). This CDR3 spans 15 amino acids. The V and J ends lost 1 base and 4 bases respectively, with 14 bases between them. Germline values: CDR1 SGHNT, CDR2 YENEEA.

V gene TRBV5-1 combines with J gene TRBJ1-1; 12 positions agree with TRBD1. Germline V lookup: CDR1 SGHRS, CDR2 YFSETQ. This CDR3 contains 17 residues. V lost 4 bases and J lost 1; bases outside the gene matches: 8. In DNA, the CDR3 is TGCGCCAGCAGCAGATGGGACAGGGGGCGTCGGAACACTGAAGCTTTCTTT. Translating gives CASSRWDRGRRNTEAFF.